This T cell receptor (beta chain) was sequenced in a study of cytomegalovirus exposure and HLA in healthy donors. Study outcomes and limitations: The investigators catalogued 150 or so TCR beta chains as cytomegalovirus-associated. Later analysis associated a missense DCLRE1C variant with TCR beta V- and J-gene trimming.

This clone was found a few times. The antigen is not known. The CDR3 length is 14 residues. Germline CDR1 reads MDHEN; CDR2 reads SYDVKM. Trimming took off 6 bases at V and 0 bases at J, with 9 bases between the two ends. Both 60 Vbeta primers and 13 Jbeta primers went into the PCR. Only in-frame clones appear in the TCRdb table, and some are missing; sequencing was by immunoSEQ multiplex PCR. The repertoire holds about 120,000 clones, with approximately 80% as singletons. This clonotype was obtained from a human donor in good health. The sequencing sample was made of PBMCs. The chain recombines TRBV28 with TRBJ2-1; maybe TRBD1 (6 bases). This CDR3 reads CASSQGSSYNEQFF. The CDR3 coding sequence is TGTGCCAGCAGCCAGGGGAGCTCCTACAATGAGCAGTTCTTC.